The sequence of this T cell receptor delta chain was determined in a study of gamma-delta chains in newborns, infants, children. Looking at the study overall: Innate gammadelta T cells reportedly expand polyclonally right after birth, driven by microbial exposure, per the title.

TCRdb fed the reads to CATT. The table includes over a thousand delta-chain clones, 2.3% detected once. The length of the CDR3 is 15 residues. V gave up 3 bases and J gave up 4 bases, with 14 bases separating them. Germline CDR1 reads GEAIGNYY; CDR2 reads EKD. This clone was found a few times. This likely came from a read error, as a far larger clone is one base away. The chain has TRDV2 and TRDJ2; no firm D call. The clonotype originates from a child in good health. Sequenced sample: blood. CDR3 bases: TGTGCCTGTGACGCCGTAGCTCCATCGACAGCACAACTCTTCTTT. Residues: CACDAVAPSTAQLFF.